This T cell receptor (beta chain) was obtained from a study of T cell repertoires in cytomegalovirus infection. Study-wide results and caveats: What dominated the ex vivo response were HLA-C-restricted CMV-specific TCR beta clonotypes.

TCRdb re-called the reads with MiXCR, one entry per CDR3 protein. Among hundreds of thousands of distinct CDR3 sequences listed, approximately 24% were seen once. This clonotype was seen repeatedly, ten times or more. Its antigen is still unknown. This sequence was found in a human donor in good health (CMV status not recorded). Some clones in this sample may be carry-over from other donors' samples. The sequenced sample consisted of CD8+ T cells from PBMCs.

CDR3 sequence: CASSYKEWKRVEQYV. In nucleotides, the CDR3 is TGTGCCAGCAGTTACAAGGAATGGAAAAGGGTCGAGCAGTACGTC. The genes are TRBV6-5 and TRBJ2-7; D not resolved. This CDR3 is built from 15 residues. V lost 2 bases to trimming and J lost 6 bases, with 17 bases between them. The germline V gene has CDR1 MNHEY and CDR2 SVGAGI.